The 16 T cell receptor beta chains reported below all come from one sample, sequenced in a study of T cells in Graves' hyperthyroidism and ophthalmopathy. The CDR3 regions of TCR beta were amplified from RNA transcripts. The study used the HTBI primer set for a first-round RT-PCR of the TCR CDR3. TCRdb passed the multiplex PCR reads through MiXCR, listing each CDR3 protein once. Of under 350,000 distinct CDR3 sequences in the sample, roughly 23% were seen once. Sequenced material: blood. Receptors originate from a woman in her forties or fifties with Graves' hyperthyroidism.

This clonotype was counted between two and nine times. The chain uses TRBV12-3 or TRBV12-4 and TRBJ1-2; a possible D gene is TRBD1 (5 bases). V lost 5 bases, J lost 8 bases, and 18 bases lay in between. This CDR3 comprises 14 residues. The CDR3: CASSRSGAEGGYTF. CDR3 nucleotide sequence: TGTGCCAGCAGTCGCTCAGGCGCCGAGGGGGGCTACACCTTC.

This clonotype occurred many times. The chain has TRBV5-1 and TRBJ2-1, with D possibly being TRBD2 (5 bases). Looked up from germline, CDR1 is SGHRS and CDR2 is YFSETQ. The CDR3 extends over 13 amino acids. Trimming took 5 bases from V and 5 from J, leaving 11 bases between them. The CDR3 DNA follows: TGCGCCAGCAGTGGTCTCGGGGACAATGAGCAGTTCTTC. Translation gives CASSGLGDNEQFF.

This rearrangement joins TRBV12-3 or TRBV12-4 to TRBJ1-1; D remains ambiguous. The CDR3 sequence is 14 residues long. V lost 4 bases and J 6 bases, leaving 15 bases between the germline ends. The CDR3 spells CASSSPSKGSEAFF. The CDR3 DNA is TGTGCCAGCAGTTCTCCCTCTAAAGGGTCTGAAGCTTTCTTT.

At least ten counts were recorded for this clonotype. The rearrangement joins TRBV6-1 to TRBJ1-2; 7 positions match TRBD1. Germline V gives CDR1 MNHNS, CDR2 SASEGT. V lost 6 bases and J lost 7; bases outside the gene matches: 8. This CDR3 spans 13 amino acids. The CDR3, as DNA: TGTGCCAGCAGGCTCACAGGGGATCGTGGCTACACCTTC. Its protein product is CASRLTGDRGYTF.

The chain links TRBV28 to TRBJ1-5; D ambiguous. The CDR3 spans 14 residues. Germline V lookup: CDR1 MDHEN, CDR2 SYDVKM. Trimming removed 3 bases at V and 3 bases at J, with 9 bases between. CDR3 amino acids: CASSFGRVNQPQHF. For the CDR3, the DNA is TGTGCCAGCAGTTTCGGACGGGTCAATCAGCCCCAGCATTTT.

This clonotype was seen many times. The J gene is TRBJ2-7, the V gene TRBV28; 8 nucleotides line up with TRBD2. The germline gives CDR1 MDHEN, CDR2 SYDVKM. The V gene end was trimmed by 1 base and the J gene end by 0 bases; junction bases not matched to a gene: 11. This CDR3 contains 18 residues. The CDR3 nucleotides are TGTGCCAGCAGTTTATTTGGGGGGATGAGCGGGAGCTCCTACGAGCAGTACTTC. Protein sequence: CASSLFGGMSGSSYEQYF.

The rearrangement links TRBV20-1 to TRBJ2-5; D not certain. The germline gives CDR1 DFQATT, CDR2 SNEGSKA (reference sequence). The CDR3 is 12 residues long. Deletions cut 0 bases from V and 4 bases from J, with 6 bases between. The CDR3 sequence: CSARDHRETQYF. DNA for the CDR3: TGCAGTGCTAGAGATCATAGAGAGACCCAGTACTTC.

This clonotype was recorded many times. The chain carries TRBV5-1 and TRBJ1-5; D gene unclear. The CDR3 is 17 amino acids. CDR1 is SGHRS, CDR2 YFSETQ, per germline. V was shortened by 0 bases and J by 0 bases, with 13 bases between the two germline ends. The CDR3 loop reads CASSLAERTDSNQPQHF. CDR3 in DNA: TGCGCCAGCAGCTTGGCCGAACGGACCGATAGCAATCAGCCCCAGCATTTT.

This clonotype was recorded at least ten times. V and J are TRBV3-1 and TRBJ2-3, with D possibly TRBD2 on 5 matching bases. V was trimmed by 3 bases and J by 2 bases, leaving 12 bases between them. The CDR3 is made up of 15 amino acids. Germline-derived CDR1 and CDR2 are LGHDT and YNNKEL (reference sequence). The CDR3 loop reads CASSQRTGYTDTQYF. The CDR3 nucleotides read TGTGCCAGCAGCCAGCGGACTGGGTACACAGATACGCAGTATTTT.

Many counts were recorded for this clonotype. V and J are TRBV3-1 and TRBJ2-7; D unresolved. The germline CDR1 and CDR2 sequences are LGHDT and YNNKEL (reference sequence). Trimming removed 5 bases at V and 1 base at J, with 15 bases between. The CDR3 runs to 15 residues. CDR3 nucleotides: TGTGCCAGCAGCACCCGTTCTAGATCATCCTACGAGCAGTACTTC. This sequence encodes CASSTRSRSSYEQYF.

Ten or more counts support this clonotype. This chain uses TRBV5-1 with TRBJ2-1, with 9 bases aligning to TRBD2. The trim removed 5 bases at V and 0 bases at J, leaving 3 bases unmatched. Per the germline V gene, CDR1 is SGHRS and CDR2 is YFSETQ. The CDR3 length is 15 residues. The CDR3: CASRVSGSSYNEQFF. For the CDR3, the DNA is TGCGCCAGCAGGGTTAGCGGGAGCTCCTACAATGAGCAGTTCTTC.

In this sample, this clonotype turned up many times. The chain combines TRBV30 with TRBJ2-6; D ambiguous. V lost 5 bases and J 2 bases, leaving 10 bases between the germline ends. CDR1 and CDR2 from the germline V gene are GTSNPN and SVGIG (reference sequence). This CDR3 region has 14 residues. The chain's CDR3 is CAWGRVAGANVLTF. CDR3 DNA: TGTGCCTGGGGAAGGGTAGCTGGGGCCAACGTCCTGACTTTC.

This clonotype has just a few counts. The chain recombines TRBV20-1 with TRBJ1-3; TRBD1 agrees at 9 bases. Germline V gene sequence: CDR1 DFQATT, CDR2 SNEGSKA (reference sequence). The length of the CDR3 is 14 residues. The V segment lost 3 bases and the J segment 2 bases; nucleotides outside the gene matches: 2. CDR3 in DNA: TGCAGTGCTAGTCGGGACAGGGCTGGAAACACCATATATTTT. It translates to CSASRDRAGNTIYF.

This clonotype appeared many times. The chain combines TRBV7-9 with TRBJ2-7; perhaps D is TRBD1 or TRBD2 (7 bases each). The CDR3 length is 12 residues. The V gene's germline CDR1 is SEHNR and CDR2 FQNEAQ (reference sequence). V was shortened by 5 bases and J by 12 bases, with 17 bases between the two germline ends. CDR3 loop: CASSPGGGLRYF. CDR3 coding DNA: TGTGCCAGCAGCCCAGGGGGGGGTCTGCGGTACTTC. The whole variable domain, remainder taken from reference TRBV7-9 and TRBJ2-7, is DTGVSQNPRHKITKRGQNVTFRCDPISEHNRLYWYRQTLGQGPEFLTYFQNEAQLEKSRLLSDRFSAERPKGSFSTLEIQRTEQGDSAMYLCASSPGGGLRYFGPGTRLTVT.

The chain links TRBV10-2 to TRBJ2-1; 10 bases match TRBD2. The CDR3 runs 14 residues. The germline CDR1 and CDR2 sequences are WSHSY and SAAADI. V shed 7 bases, J shed 6 bases, and the junction held 6 bases outside the gene matches. The CDR3, as DNA: TGCGCCAGCAACCTAGAGCGGGGGGGCAATGAGCAGTTCTTC. It encodes CASNLERGGNEQFF.

V and J are TRBV20-1 and TRBJ1-5; D call uncertain. CDR1 DFQATT and CDR2 SNEGSKA come from the germline V gene (reference sequence). Trimming left V 1 base short and J 6 bases short, with 16 bases between. The CDR3 totals 15 residues. In nucleotides, the CDR3 is TGCAGTGCTAGAGCGGCGGGGAGACCCAGTCAGCCCCAGCATTTT. Residues: CSARAAGRPSQPQHF.